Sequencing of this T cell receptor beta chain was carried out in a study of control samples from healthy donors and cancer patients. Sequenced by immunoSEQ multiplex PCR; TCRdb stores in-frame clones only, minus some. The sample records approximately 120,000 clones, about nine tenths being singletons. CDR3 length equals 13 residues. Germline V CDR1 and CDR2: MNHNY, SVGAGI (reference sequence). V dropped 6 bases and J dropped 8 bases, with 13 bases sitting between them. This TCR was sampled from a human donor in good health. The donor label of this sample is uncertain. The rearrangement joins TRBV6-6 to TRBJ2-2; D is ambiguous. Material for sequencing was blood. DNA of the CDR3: TGTGCCAGCAGCTCCCCCGGCAGAGGGGAGCTGTTTTTT. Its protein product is CASSSPGRGELFF.